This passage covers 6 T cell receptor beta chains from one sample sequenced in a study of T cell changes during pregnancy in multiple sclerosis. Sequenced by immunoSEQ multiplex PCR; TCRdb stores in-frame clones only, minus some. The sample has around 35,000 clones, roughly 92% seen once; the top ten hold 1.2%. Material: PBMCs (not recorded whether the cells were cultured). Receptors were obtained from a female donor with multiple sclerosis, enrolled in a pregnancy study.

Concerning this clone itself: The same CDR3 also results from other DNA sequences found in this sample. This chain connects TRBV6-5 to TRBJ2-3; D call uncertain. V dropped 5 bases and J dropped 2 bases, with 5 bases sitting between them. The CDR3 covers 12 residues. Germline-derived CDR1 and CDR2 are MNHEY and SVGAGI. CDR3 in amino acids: CASSPSTDTQYF. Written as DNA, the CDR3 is TGTGCCAGCAGTCCTTCCACAGATACGCAGTATTTT.

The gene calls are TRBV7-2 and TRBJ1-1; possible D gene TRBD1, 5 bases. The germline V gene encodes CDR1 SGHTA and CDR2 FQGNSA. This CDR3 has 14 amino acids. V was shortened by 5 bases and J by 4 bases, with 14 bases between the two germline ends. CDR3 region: CASSPIGTSTEAFF. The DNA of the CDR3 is TGTGCCAGCAGCCCGATAGGGACCAGCACTGAAGCTTTCTTT.

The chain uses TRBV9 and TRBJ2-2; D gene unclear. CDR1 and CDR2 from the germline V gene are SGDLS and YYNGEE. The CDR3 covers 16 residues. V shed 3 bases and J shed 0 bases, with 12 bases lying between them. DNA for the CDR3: TGTGCCAGCAGCGCCCGCTTTACCGCGAACACCGGGGAGCTGTTTTTT. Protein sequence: CASSARFTANTGELFF.

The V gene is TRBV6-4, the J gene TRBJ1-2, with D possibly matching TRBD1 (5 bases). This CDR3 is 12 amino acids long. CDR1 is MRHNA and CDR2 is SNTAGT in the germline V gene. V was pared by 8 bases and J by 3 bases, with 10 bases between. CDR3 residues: CASCCRDYGYTF. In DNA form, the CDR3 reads TGTGCCAGCTGTTGCAGGGACTATGGCTACACCTTC.

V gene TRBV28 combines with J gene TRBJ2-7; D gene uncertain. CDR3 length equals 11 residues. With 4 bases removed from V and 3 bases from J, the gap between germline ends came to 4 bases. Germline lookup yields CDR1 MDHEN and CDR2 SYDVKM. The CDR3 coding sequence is TGTGCCAGCAGTTCCCGCTACGAGCAGTACTTC. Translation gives CASSSRYEQYF. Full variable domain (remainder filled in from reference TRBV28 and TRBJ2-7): DVKVTQSSRYLVKRTGEKVFLECVQDMDHENMFWYRQDPGLGLRLIYFSYDVKMKEKGDIPEGYSVSREKKERFSLILESASTNQTSMYLCASSSRYEQYFGPGTRLTVT.

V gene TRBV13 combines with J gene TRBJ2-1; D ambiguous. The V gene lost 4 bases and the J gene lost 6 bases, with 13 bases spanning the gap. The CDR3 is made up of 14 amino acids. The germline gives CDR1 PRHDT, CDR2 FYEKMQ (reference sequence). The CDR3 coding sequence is TGTGCCAGCAGCTCAACTATATTGATCAATGAGCAGTTCTTC. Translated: CASSSTILINEQFF.